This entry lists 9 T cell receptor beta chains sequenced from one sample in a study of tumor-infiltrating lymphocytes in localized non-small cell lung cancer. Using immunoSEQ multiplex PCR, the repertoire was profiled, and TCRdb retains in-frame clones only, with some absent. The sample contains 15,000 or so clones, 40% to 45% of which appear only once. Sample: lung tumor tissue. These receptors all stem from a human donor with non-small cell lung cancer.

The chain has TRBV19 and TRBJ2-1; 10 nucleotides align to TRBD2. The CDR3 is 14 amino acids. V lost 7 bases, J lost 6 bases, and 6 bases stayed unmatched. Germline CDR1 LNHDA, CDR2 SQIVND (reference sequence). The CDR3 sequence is CASTPSGGVNEQFF. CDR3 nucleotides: TGTGCCAGTACCCCTAGCGGGGGTGTCAATGAGCAGTTCTTC. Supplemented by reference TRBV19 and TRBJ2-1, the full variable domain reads DGGITQSPKYLFRKEGQNVTLSCEQNLNHDAMYWYRQDPGQGLRLIYYSQIVNDFQKGDIAEGYSVSREKKESFPLTVTSAQKNPTAFYLCASTPSGGVNEQFFGPGTRLTVL.

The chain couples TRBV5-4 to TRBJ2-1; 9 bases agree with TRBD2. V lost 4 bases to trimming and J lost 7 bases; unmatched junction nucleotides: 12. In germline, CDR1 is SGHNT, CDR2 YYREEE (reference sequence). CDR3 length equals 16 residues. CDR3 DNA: TGTGCCAGCAGCGAGGGCGTAGCGGGGGCCCGGAATGAGCAGTTCTTC. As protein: CASSEGVAGARNEQFF.

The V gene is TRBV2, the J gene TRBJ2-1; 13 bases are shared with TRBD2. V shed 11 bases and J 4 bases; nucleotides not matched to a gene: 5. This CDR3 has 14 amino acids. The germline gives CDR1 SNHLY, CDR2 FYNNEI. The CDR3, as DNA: TGTGCCGGACTAGCGGGGGCATTTTACAATGAGCAGTTCTTC. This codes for CAGLAGAFYNEQFF.

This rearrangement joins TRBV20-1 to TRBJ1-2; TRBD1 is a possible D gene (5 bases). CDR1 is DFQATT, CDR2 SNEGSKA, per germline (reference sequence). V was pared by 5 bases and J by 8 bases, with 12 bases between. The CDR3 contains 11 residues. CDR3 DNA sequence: TGCAGTGCTCCGAGGAGGGGAGGCTACACCTTC. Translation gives CSAPRRGGYTF.

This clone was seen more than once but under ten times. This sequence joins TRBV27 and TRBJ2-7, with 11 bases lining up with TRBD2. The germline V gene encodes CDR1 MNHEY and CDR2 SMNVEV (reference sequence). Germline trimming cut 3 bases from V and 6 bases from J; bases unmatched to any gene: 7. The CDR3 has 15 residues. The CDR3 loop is CASSFLAGGPGEQYF. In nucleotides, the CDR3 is TGTGCCAGCAGTTTCTTAGCGGGGGGGCCGGGCGAGCAGTACTTC.

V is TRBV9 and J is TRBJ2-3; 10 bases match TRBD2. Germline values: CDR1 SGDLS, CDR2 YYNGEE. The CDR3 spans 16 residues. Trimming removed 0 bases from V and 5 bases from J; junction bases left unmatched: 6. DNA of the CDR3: TGTGCCAGCAGCGTAGAGCTAGCGGGGGTGGTAGATACGCAGTATTTT. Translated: CASSVELAGVVDTQYF.

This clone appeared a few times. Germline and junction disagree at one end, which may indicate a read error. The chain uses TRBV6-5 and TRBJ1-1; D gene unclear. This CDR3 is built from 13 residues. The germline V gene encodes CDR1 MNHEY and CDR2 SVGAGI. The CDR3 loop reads CASNGPMNTEAFF. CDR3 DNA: TGTGCCAGCAACGGGCCAATGAACACTGAGGCTTTCTTT.

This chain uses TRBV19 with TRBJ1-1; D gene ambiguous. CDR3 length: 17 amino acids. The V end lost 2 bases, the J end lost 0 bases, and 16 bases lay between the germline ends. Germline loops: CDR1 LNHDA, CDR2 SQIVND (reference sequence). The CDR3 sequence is CASSINKFEAMNTEAFF. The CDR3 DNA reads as TGTGCCAGTAGTATAAACAAGTTTGAGGCAATGAACACTGAAGCTTTCTTT.

CDR3 residues: CSGAHREALGTSEQFF. CDR3 DNA sequence: TGCAGCGGCGCCCACAGGGAGGCTTTAGGAACAAGTGAGCAGTTCTTC. The rearrangement uses TRBV29-1 and TRBJ2-1; D may correspond to TRBD1 or TRBD2 (6 bases each). Germline V gene data show CDR1 as SQVTM and CDR2 as ANQGSEA. Between the trimmed V and J ends, which lost 7 bases and 9 bases, there was a span of 28 bases. The CDR3 has 16 amino acids.